This T cell receptor (beta chain) originates from a study of blood T cell repertoires in COVID-19. Study-level background: The cDNA or gDNA used as material had been derived from T cells, B-cell-depleted T cells, or PBMCs.

As handled by the study authors: Cell counts per sample came from amplifying reference gene primers. The table came from immunoSEQ multiplex PCR; TCRdb's copy has only in-frame clones and leaves some out. D and trimming come from the DNA, and the V and J calls and clone size come from that table. The sample holds about 240,000 clones, roughly 79% seen once. The receptor was derived from a woman of 80 years or more with COVID-19, enrolled during active disease. Sample: peripheral blood.

DNA of the CDR3: TGTGCCAGCAGCTTGACTTCTAGCAATCAGCCCCAGCATTTT. Amino acids: CASSLTSSNQPQHF. The chain carries TRBV7-6 and TRBJ1-5; D call uncertain. From germline, CDR1 is SGHVS and CDR2 FNYEAQ. V lost 3 bases, J lost 0 bases, and 6 bases lay in between. This CDR3 region has 14 residues.